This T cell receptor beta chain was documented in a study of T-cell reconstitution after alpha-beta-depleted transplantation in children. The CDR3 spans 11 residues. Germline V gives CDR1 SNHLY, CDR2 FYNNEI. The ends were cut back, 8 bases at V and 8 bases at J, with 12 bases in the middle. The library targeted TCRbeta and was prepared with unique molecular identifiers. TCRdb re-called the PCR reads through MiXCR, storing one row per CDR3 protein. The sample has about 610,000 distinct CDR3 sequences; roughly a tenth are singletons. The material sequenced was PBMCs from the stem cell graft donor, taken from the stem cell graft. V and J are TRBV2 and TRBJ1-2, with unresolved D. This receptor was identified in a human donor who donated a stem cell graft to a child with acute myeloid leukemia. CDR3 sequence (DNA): TGTGCCAGCGATCGTGGACTAGGCTACACCTTC. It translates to CASDRGLGYTF.